These 29 T cell receptor beta chains were sequenced from one sample in a study of cytomegalovirus exposure and HLA in healthy donors. PCR amplification relied on 60 Vbeta primers (plus 13 Jbeta primers). Measured with immunoSEQ multiplex PCR; TCRdb has only the in-frame clones, and not every one. The sample totals 200,000 to 250,000 clones. The sequencing sample was made of PBMCs. The source of these receptors is a woman under 40 in good health and CMV-seropositive.

The chain is built from TRBV9 and TRBJ2-7; TRBD1 matches at 8 bases. J was trimmed by 5 bases and V by 4 bases; bases with no gene match: 17. The CDR3 contains 17 residues. From germline, CDR1 is SGDLS and CDR2 YYNGEE. The CDR3 here is CASSPREPGGAKNEQYF. The CDR3 bases are TGTGCCAGCAGCCCCCGTGAGCCAGGGGGCGCTAAGAACGAGCAGTACTTC.

The rearrangement joins TRBV6-5 to TRBJ1-6; possible D gene TRBD1, 6 bases. Trimming took 4 bases from V and 7 from J, leaving 14 bases between them. Germline loops: CDR1 MNHEY, CDR2 SVGAGI. This CDR3 has 15 amino acids. The CDR3 region is CASSLQGLGNSPLHF. In nucleotides, the CDR3 is TGTGCCAGCAGTTTACAGGGTCTCGGGAATTCACCCCTCCACTTT.

CDR3 residues: CASSSSPGGPGTGELFF. CDR3 sequence (DNA): TGTGCCAGCAGCTCCTCCCCGGGAGGGCCGGGCACCGGGGAGCTGTTTTTT. The J gene is TRBJ2-2, the V gene TRBV11-3, with 8 bases fitting TRBD2. The CDR3 extends over 17 amino acids. From germline, CDR1 is SGHNT and CDR2 YENEEA. The V and J ends lost 4 bases and 4 bases, in that order; junction bases with no gene match: 11.

V usage is TRBV14 and J usage is TRBJ2-1; 10 nucleotides align to TRBD1. Unmatched junction bases numbered 5, after V lost 0 bases and J lost 6 bases. CDR1 is SGHDN and CDR2 is FVKESK in the germline V gene. The CDR3 spans 16 residues. DNA for the CDR3: TGTGCCAGCAGCCAAGATAGGGGACAGGGGCGCAATGAGCAGTTCTTC. It yields the protein CASSQDRGQGRNEQFF.

The CDR3 nucleotides read TGCGCCAGCAGCCTCGGACAGCTAACCTACGAGCAGTACTTC. Protein product: CASSLGQLTYEQYF. The chain has TRBV5-1 and TRBJ2-7; D possibly corresponds to TRBD1 (6 bases). The CDR3 contains 14 residues. Between the trimmed V and J ends, which lost 4 bases and 2 bases, there was a span of 13 bases. Per germline, CDR1 SGHRS and CDR2 YFSETQ.

V gene TRBV6-6 combines with J gene TRBJ1-4; 8 bases align to TRBD1. Germline-derived CDR1 and CDR2 are MNHNY and SVGAGI (reference sequence). Trimming at V came to 0 bases and at J to 8 bases, leaving 2 bases not matched to a gene. This CDR3 comprises 14 residues. Here the CDR3 DNA reads TGTGCCAGCAGTTACTCGGGACAGGCGGAAAAACTGTTTTTT. This encodes CASSYSGQAEKLFF.

The chain links TRBV5-4 to TRBJ1-1, with a weak D call TRBD1 (5 bases). CDR1 and CDR2 from the germline V gene are SGHNT and YYREEE (reference sequence). The V gene lost 0 bases and the J gene lost 6 bases, with 9 bases spanning the gap. The CDR3 contains 13 residues. Written as DNA, the CDR3 is TGTGCCAGCAGCTTGGATTCGGGGGCTGAAGCTTTCTTT. Its translation is CASSLDSGAEAFF.

This chain connects TRBV18 to TRBJ2-7; 9 bases agree with TRBD1. V lost 6 bases and J lost 5; bases outside the gene matches: 5. Germline loops: CDR1 KGHSH, CDR2 LQKENI. The CDR3 is made up of 13 amino acids. Here the CDR3 DNA reads TGTGCCAGCTCGGTACAGGGGGCAAACGAGCAGTACTTC. Translated: CASSVQGANEQYF. Drawing the rest from reference TRBV18 and TRBJ2-7, the complete variable domain is NAGVMQNPRHLVRRRGQEARLRCSPMKGHSHVYWYRQLPEEGLKFMVYLQKENIIDESGMPKERFSAEFPKEGPSILRIQQVVRGDSAAYFCASSVQGANEQYFGPGTRLTVT.

This chain uses TRBV6-1 with TRBJ1-1, with D hard to call. V lost 2 bases and J lost 0, with 10 bases in between. The CDR3 is 15 amino acids. CDR1 and CDR2 from the germline V gene are MNHNS and SASEGT. CDR3 amino acids: CASSESVGMNTEAFF. The CDR3 DNA is TGTGCCAGCAGTGAATCGGTCGGTATGAACACTGAAGCTTTCTTT.

The chain has TRBV15 and TRBJ2-7, with D maybe TRBD1 (5 bases). CDR3 size: 12 residues. The V gene lost 8 bases and the J gene lost 4 bases, with 12 bases spanning the gap. Germline V gives CDR1 LNHNV, CDR2 YYDKDF (reference sequence). In DNA, the CDR3 is TGTGCCACCGGGGCGACACTTTACGAGCAGTACTTC. Its protein product is CATGATLYEQYF.

This chain connects TRBV6-5 to TRBJ1-1; TRBD1 might be the D (6 bases). This CDR3 comprises 14 residues. Per the germline V gene, CDR1 is MNHEY and CDR2 is SVGAGI. The ends were cut back, 5 bases at V and 2 bases at J, with 12 bases in the middle. Here the CDR3 reads CASSDTGHNTEAFF. CDR3 coding DNA: TGTGCCAGCAGTGACACGGGACACAACACTGAAGCTTTCTTT.

The V and J genes are TRBV19 and TRBJ1-2; D is unclear. The CDR3 contains 13 residues. V dropped 7 bases and J dropped 6 bases, with 15 bases sitting between them. Germline values: CDR1 LNHDA, CDR2 SQIVND (reference sequence). DNA of the CDR3: TGTGCCAGTACCCCCGGGTTCTGGGATGGCTACACCTTC. It specifies CASTPGFWDGYTF.

The rearrangement uses TRBV7-6 and TRBJ2-7; tentatively, D is TRBD1 (6 bases). The CDR3 is 14 amino acids. V was pared by 4 bases and J by 3 bases, with 13 bases between. Per the germline V gene, CDR1 is SGHVS and CDR2 is FNYEAQ. DNA of the CDR3: TGTGCCAGCAGCTCGATACAGGACAGCTACGAGCAGTACTTC. This gives the protein CASSSIQDSYEQYF.

V gene TRBV6-5 combines with J gene TRBJ1-2; TRBD1 might be the D (5 bases). Trimming stripped 0 bases from V and 4 bases from J, with 12 bases between. Germline assignment: CDR1 MNHEY and CDR2 SVGAGI. CDR3 size: 15 residues. In DNA, the CDR3 is TGTGCCAGCAGTTACTCGAAGCTCGGGGGCTATGGCTACACCTTC. Translating it yields CASSYSKLGGYGYTF.

The chain uses TRBV29-1 and TRBJ2-5; D is possibly TRBD2 (5 bases). V gave up 6 bases and J gave up 5 bases, with 13 bases separating them. The germline CDR1 and CDR2 sequences are SQVTM and ANQGSEA. The CDR3 consists of 12 residues. For the CDR3, the DNA is TGCAGCGTAATCGGGATCGGGGAGACCCAGTACTTC. It encodes CSVIGIGETQYF.

The rearrangement links TRBV5-6 to TRBJ1-5; 7 bases are a match to TRBD1. V trimming: 1 base; J trimming: 3 bases; junction bases outside the gene matches: 4. This CDR3 is 15 amino acids long. The germline gives CDR1 SGHDT, CDR2 YYEEEE. The CDR3 loop reads CASSLRGGFNQPQHF. CDR3 nucleotide sequence: TGTGCCAGCAGCTTGAGAGGGGGCTTCAATCAGCCCCAGCATTTT.

The chain has TRBV19 and TRBJ1-2; tentative D call: TRBD1 (5 bases). The CDR3 runs 15 residues. Germline CDR1 is LNHDA and CDR2 is SQIVND (reference sequence). V lost 5 bases and J lost 6, with 19 bases in between. CDR3: CASSFSSPRGNGYTF. CDR3 coding DNA: TGTGCCAGTAGTTTCTCGTCCCCACGGGGGAATGGCTACACCTTC.

This chain uses TRBV5-1 with TRBJ1-4; maybe TRBD1 (6 bases). Germline loops: CDR1 SGHRS, CDR2 YFSETQ. V gave up 2 bases and J gave up 5 bases, with 13 bases separating them. The CDR3 runs to 15 residues. The CDR3 coding sequence is TGCGCCAGCAGCTTTACAGGGATGGGGAATGAAAAACTGTTTTTT. Its protein is CASSFTGMGNEKLFF.

The chain couples TRBV6-5 to TRBJ2-2, with TRBD2 matching 9 bases. This CDR3 has 16 amino acids. V shed 4 bases, J shed 4 bases, and the junction held 7 bases outside the gene matches. Germline CDR1 and CDR2: MNHEY and SVGAGI. CDR3 loop: CASSSQGRGGTGELFF. CDR3 DNA sequence: TGTGCCAGCAGTTCCCAGGGGCGGGGGGGCACCGGGGAGCTGTTTTTT.

V is TRBV2 and J is TRBJ1-5; 8 positions match TRBD1. The V gene's germline CDR1 is SNHLY and CDR2 FYNNEI. J lost 4 bases, V lost 5 bases, and 4 bases had no gene match. The CDR3 loop spans 14 amino acids. CDR3 sequence: CASSLGQGNQPQHF. In nucleotides, the CDR3 is TGTGCCAGCAGTCTTGGACAGGGAAATCAGCCCCAGCATTTT.

CDR3 nucleotide sequence: TGTGCCAGCAGTGCTACAGGGAGGGGAGAGACCCAGTACTTC. Protein product: CASSATGRGETQYF. The V and J genes are TRBV28 and TRBJ2-5; the D gene is possibly TRBD2 (7 bases). The CDR3 is 14 residues long. The V gene's germline CDR1 is MDHEN and CDR2 SYDVKM. The V and J ends lost 5 bases and 4 bases respectively, with 14 bases between them.

CDR3 amino acids: CASSLDPRDRETQYF. CDR3 in DNA: TGTGCCAGCAGCTTAGATCCGAGGGATCGAGAGACCCAGTACTTC. The V and J genes are TRBV11-2 and TRBJ2-5, with D perhaps matching TRBD2 (5 bases). The germline V gene has CDR1 SGHAT and CDR2 FQNNGV. Between the trimmed V and J ends, which lost 0 bases and 4 bases, there was a span of 12 bases. The CDR3 extends over 15 amino acids. Based on the CDR3 plus reference TRBV11-2 and TRBJ2-5, the full variable domain is EAGVAQSPRYKIIEKRQSVAFWCNPISGHATLYWYQQILGQGPKLLIQFQNNGVVDDSQLPKDRFSAERLKGVDSTLKIQPAKLEDSAVYLCASSLDPRDRETQYFGPGTRLLVL.

The chain has TRBV6-4 and TRBJ1-2; 7 nucleotides line up with TRBD1. J was trimmed by 4 bases and V by 5 bases; bases with no gene match: 4. This CDR3 is built from 13 residues. The germline CDR1 and CDR2 sequences are MRHNA and SNTAGT. CDR3 amino acids: CASSQGGVYGYTF. The CDR3, as DNA: TGTGCCAGCAGTCAGGGGGGAGTCTATGGCTACACCTTC.

CDR3 sequence reads: CATSRDAGATYGYTF. CDR3 DNA sequence: TGTGCCACCAGCAGAGATGCAGGGGCAACGTATGGCTACACCTTC. The rearrangement joins TRBV15 to TRBJ1-2; D might be TRBD1 (6 bases). CDR3 size: 15 residues. Germline loops: CDR1 LNHNV, CDR2 YYDKDF (reference sequence). V lost 0 bases, J lost 5 bases, and 13 bases lay in between.

The chain couples TRBV7-9 to TRBJ1-4, with TRBD1 matching over 7 bases. The length of the CDR3 is 16 residues. Germline values: CDR1 SEHNR, CDR2 FQNEAQ (reference sequence). V shed 3 bases, J shed 5 bases, and the junction held 9 bases outside the gene matches. In DNA, the CDR3 is TGTGCCAGCAGCTTTTTTCCGACAGGGAGGAATGAAAAACTGTTTTTT. Translation gives CASSFFPTGRNEKLFF.

The chain has TRBV7-9 and TRBJ2-2; D is ambiguous. The CDR3 has 16 amino acids. Germline values: CDR1 SEHNR, CDR2 FQNEAQ (reference sequence). Trimming cost V 4 bases and J 0 bases, with 12 bases left between them. Here the CDR3 DNA reads TGTGCCAGCAGCTACTCCAGGTTCGCGAACACCGGGGAGCTGTTTTTT. Translated: CASSYSRFANTGELFF.

The chain recombines TRBV28 with TRBJ2-4; possible D gene TRBD2, 5 bases. Trimming pared 6 bases from V and 0 bases from J, leaving 18 bases between. This CDR3 spans 17 amino acids. CDR1 is MDHEN, CDR2 SYDVKM, per germline. CDR3 amino acids: CASSPPADLLAKNIQYF. The CDR3 DNA reads TGTGCCAGCAGCCCCCCAGCGGATCTCCTAGCCAAAAACATTCAGTACTTC.

This chain uses TRBV15 with TRBJ2-2; 7 bases fit TRBD1. This CDR3 is 15 amino acids long. V dropped 1 base and J dropped 3; count of bases not matched to a gene: 2. The germline V gene encodes CDR1 LNHNV and CDR2 YYDKDF (reference sequence). CDR3 sequence: CATSRARGHTGELFF. Here the CDR3 DNA reads TGTGCCACCAGCAGAGCAAGGGGGCACACCGGGGAGCTGTTTTTT.

The J gene is TRBJ1-5, the V gene TRBV19, with 8 bases identical to TRBD1. The J segment lost 5 bases and the V segment lost 9 bases, leaving 12 bases of the junction unmatched. This CDR3 spans 15 amino acids. The V gene's germline CDR1 is LNHDA and CDR2 SQIVND (reference sequence). CDR3 amino acids: CASARTGRIYQPQHF. The DNA for the CDR3 is TGTGCCAGCGCGAGGACAGGGAGAATCTATCAGCCCCAGCATTTT.